A selection of T cell receptor beta chains follows, all from one sample in a study of vaccination effects on CD4 cells after COVID-19. These receptors have no known antigen. The table came from immunoSEQ multiplex PCR; TCRdb's copy has only in-frame clones and leaves some out. Here the sample spans approximately 61,000 clones, about 80% being singletons. Sequenced here: CD4+ T cells from PBMCs cultured with HCoV-229E spike peptides, sampled after COVID-19 vaccination. The receptors shown here come from a human donor who received a COVID-19 vaccine. CDR3s include the opening cysteine and the closing phenylalanine or tryptophan. A D gene is named only where the DNA matches it firmly. Clone size appears in some rows only: once, few, many, or a class for an expanded clone.

CDR3: CAISETLNYGYTF; DNA: TGTGCCATCAGTGAAACGCTTAACTATGGCTACACCTTC; J: TRBJ1-2; D: NA; size: NA; V: TRBV10-3
CDR3: CASTEGGAQEKLFF; DNA: TGTGCCAGTACAGAAGGGGGCGCACAGGAAAAACTGTTTTTT; J: TRBJ1-4; D: TRBD1; size: NA; V: TRBV19
CDR3: CASSSPQGVSTDTQYF; DNA: TGCGCCAGCAGCTCACCACAGGGGGTAAGCACAGATACGCAGTATTTT; J: TRBJ2-3; D: TRBD1; size: NA; V: TRBV5-1
CDR3: CASQDRERNYGYTF; DNA: TGCGCCAGCCAGGACAGGGAGCGTAACTATGGCTACACCTTC; J: TRBJ1-2; D: TRBD1; size: NA; V: TRBV10-2
CDR3: CASSSGGESSGNTIYF; DNA: TGCGCCAGCAGCTCAGGAGGTGAGAGCTCTGGAAACACCATATATTTT; J: TRBJ1-3; D: NA; size: NA; V: TRBV5-1
CDR3: CASSLFGRADGYTF; DNA: TGTGCCAGCAGTTTATTTGGCAGGGCAGATGGCTACACCTTC; J: TRBJ1-2; D: NA; size: NA; V: TRBV28
CDR3: CATSDSWDSTEAFF; DNA: TGTGCCACCAGTGATAGCTGGGACAGCACTGAAGCTTTCTTT; J: TRBJ1-1; D: TRBD1; size: NA; V: TRBV24-1
CDR3: CASSFTGSGANVLTF; DNA: TGCGCCAGCAGCTTCACAGGGTCTGGGGCCAACGTCCTGACTTTC; J: TRBJ2-6; D: NA; size: NA; V: TRBV5-1
CDR3: CASSALRGAKNIQYF; DNA: TGTGCCAGCAGTGCCCTCCGGGGAGCCAAAAACATTCAGTACTTC; J: TRBJ2-4; D: NA; size: NA; V: TRBV6-2/TRBV6-3
CDR3: CASSAGLGYGYTF; DNA: TGTGCCAGCAGCGCAGGGTTGGGCTATGGCTACACCTTC; J: TRBJ1-2; D: NA; size: NA; V: TRBV6-4
CDR3: CASSWGGTDTQYF; DNA: TGTGCCAGCAGCTGGGGGGGGACAGATACGCAGTATTTT; J: TRBJ2-3; D: TRBD2; size: few; V: TRBV7-3
CDR3: CASSFTGIVDGYTF; DNA: TGCGCCAGCAGCTTTACAGGGATTGTAGATGGCTACACCTTC; J: TRBJ1-2; D: NA; size: once; V: TRBV5-1
CDR3: CASSFQGRETQYF; DNA: TGCGCCAGCAGCTTCCAGGGGCGAGAGACCCAGTACTTC; J: TRBJ2-5; D: NA; size: NA; V: TRBV5-1
CDR3: CASSLIGNTEAFF; DNA: TGCGCCAGCAGCTTGATAGGAAACACTGAAGCTTTCTTT; J: TRBJ1-1; D: NA; size: few; V: TRBV5-1
CDR3: CASRGRTENTEAFF; DNA: TGCGCCAGCAGGGGAAGGACGGAGAACACTGAAGCTTTCTTT; J: TRBJ1-1; D: NA; size: NA; V: TRBV4-1
CDR3: CASKFGTGGNTIYF; DNA: TGTGCCAGCAAATTTGGGACGGGAGGAAACACCATATATTTT; J: TRBJ1-3; D: NA; size: NA; V: TRBV2
CDR3: CASSPFLNTEAFF; DNA: TGTGCCAGCAGCCCTTTTTTAAACACTGAAGCTTTCTTT; J: TRBJ1-1; D: NA; size: NA; V: TRBV3-1/TRBV3-2
CDR3: CASSQEEQGFFETQYF; DNA: TGCGCCAGCAGCCAAGAGGAACAGGGGTTCTTTGAGACCCAGTACTTC; J: TRBJ2-5; D: TRBD1; size: NA; V: TRBV4-1
CDR3: CSVEIGQNTEAFF; DNA: TGCAGCGTTGAAATAGGACAGAACACTGAAGCTTTCTTT; J: TRBJ1-1; D: NA; size: NA; V: TRBV29-1
CDR3: CASSPIRQGGNQPQHF; DNA: TGTGCCAGCTCACCTATTCGACAGGGCGGCAATCAGCCCCAGCATTTT; J: TRBJ1-5; D: TRBD1; size: NA; V: TRBV18
CDR3: CASSELASGASDTQYF; DNA: TGTGCCAGCAGTGAATTGGCTAGCGGGGCGTCAGATACGCAGTATTTT; J: TRBJ2-3; D: TRBD2; size: NA; V: TRBV6-1
CDR3: CASSPTAHYTEAFF; DNA: TGTGCCAGCAGCCCAACCGCGCACTACACTGAAGCTTTCTTT; J: TRBJ1-1; D: NA; size: NA; V: TRBV7-8
CDR3: CASGLMGGTEAFF; DNA: TGTGCTAGTGGTTTGATGGGGGGGACTGAAGCTTTCTTT; J: TRBJ1-1; D: NA; size: NA; V: TRBV12-5
CDR3: CALTGPTMAQYF; DNA: TGTGCCTTAACAGGGCCAACGATGGCCCAGTACTTC; J: TRBJ2-5; D: NA; size: NA; V: TRBV30
CDR3: CASKRSGELFF; DNA: TGTGCCAGCAAGAGGTCCGGGGAGCTGTTTTTT; J: TRBJ2-2; D: NA; size: NA; V: TRBV27
CDR3: CASSQDDRSGANVLTF; DNA: TGCGCCAGCAGCCAAGACGACAGATCTGGGGCCAACGTCCTGACTTTC; J: TRBJ2-6; D: NA; size: NA; V: TRBV4-1
CDR3: CASSRLYRDRGVQTPLHF; DNA: TGTGCCAGCAGCAGGCTTTACCGGGACAGGGGAGTCCAAACACCCCTCCACTTT; J: TRBJ1-6; D: NA; size: NA; V: TRBV21-1
CDR3: CASSMGIFNEQFF; DNA: TGTGCCAGTAGTATGGGGATATTCAATGAGCAGTTCTTC; J: TRBJ2-1; D: NA; size: few; V: TRBV19
CDR3: CASSRGSGQGGSEAFF; DNA: TGCGCCAGCAGCCGAGGATCCGGACAGGGAGGATCTGAAGCTTTCTTT; J: TRBJ1-1; D: TRBD1; size: once; V: TRBV4-1
CDR3: CASSPRGGNSPLHF; DNA: TGTGCCAGCAGCCCCCGGGGAGGAAATTCACCCCTCCACTTT; J: TRBJ1-6; D: NA; size: few; V: TRBV11-2
CDR3: CASSLRGSGELFF; DNA: TGTGCCAGCTCTCTTCGTGGTTCCGGGGAGCTGTTTTTT; J: TRBJ2-2; D: NA; size: NA; V: TRBV18
CDR3: CSASGRTYGYTF; DNA: TGCAGTGCTAGTGGTAGGACCTATGGCTACACCTTC; J: TRBJ1-2; D: NA; size: NA; V: TRBV20-1
CDR3: CAWGPRGAKNIQYF; DNA: TGTGCCTGGGGACCTAGGGGGGCCAAAAACATTCAGTACTTC; J: TRBJ2-4; D: NA; size: NA; V: TRBV30
CDR3: CASSPPSAAGELFF; DNA: TGTGCCAGCTCACCTCCATCTGCGGCCGGGGAGCTGTTTTTT; J: TRBJ2-2; D: NA; size: once; V: TRBV18
CDR3: CASTGTENEKLFF; DNA: TGTGCCAGCACCGGGACAGAAAATGAAAAACTGTTTTTT; J: TRBJ1-4; D: TRBD1; size: NA; V: TRBV2
CDR3: CASSAARGTPLHF; DNA: TGTGCCAGCAGTGCAGCCCGCGGGACACCCCTCCACTTT; J: TRBJ1-6; D: NA; size: NA; V: TRBV6-1
CDR3: CASRTSGGNTGELFF; DNA: TGTGCCAGCAGGACTAGCGGGGGGAACACCGGGGAGCTGTTTTTT; J: TRBJ2-2; D: TRBD2; size: NA; V: TRBV6-4
CDR3: CASSYLGMGNEQFF; DNA: TGTGCCAGCAGTTATTTGGGGATGGGCAATGAGCAGTTCTTC; J: TRBJ2-1; D: NA; size: NA; V: TRBV6-5
CDR3: CASSFGSQETQYF; DNA: TGCGCCAGCAGCTTCGGGAGCCAAGAGACCCAGTACTTC; J: TRBJ2-5; D: NA; size: NA; V: TRBV5-1
CDR3: CASSPGQGEWDGYTF; DNA: TGTGCCAGCAGCCCCGGACAGGGGGAATGGGATGGCTACACCTTC; J: TRBJ1-2; D: TRBD1; size: NA; V: TRBV7-3
CDR3: CASIRQGGTIQHF; DNA: TGTGCCAGTATCCGACAGGGAGGAACCATCCAGCATTTT; J: TRBJ1-5; D: TRBD1; size: NA; V: TRBV19
CDR3: CASSLAVAGGGGYNEQFF; DNA: TGCGCCAGCAGCTTGGCTGTGGCAGGGGGGGGCGGATACAATGAGCAGTTCTTC; J: TRBJ2-1; D: NA; size: NA; V: TRBV5-1
CDR3: CASSQGDTEAFF; DNA: TGTGCCAGCTCACAAGGAGACACTGAAGCTTTCTTT; J: TRBJ1-1; D: NA; size: NA; V: TRBV18
CDR3: CASSPIGGTGYGNEQFF; DNA: TGTGCCAGCTCACCAATCGGTGGGACAGGGTATGGCAATGAGCAGTTCTTC; J: TRBJ2-1; D: TRBD1; size: NA; V: TRBV18
CDR3: CASSPQSNRDQPQHF; DNA: TGTGCCAGCTCACCTCAGAGTAACAGAGATCAGCCCCAGCATTTT; J: TRBJ1-5; D: NA; size: NA; V: TRBV18
CDR3: CASSLAGHINSPLHF; DNA: TGTGCCAGCAGCTTAGCGGGACACATTAATTCACCCCTCCACTTT; J: TRBJ1-6; D: NA; size: NA; V: TRBV13
CDR3: CASSQSIGGTDTQYF; DNA: TGTGCCAGCTCTCAGAGTATCGGGGGTACAGATACGCAGTATTTT; J: TRBJ2-3; D: NA; size: NA; V: TRBV18
CDR3: CSASSQVGSPLHF; DNA: TGCAGTGCTAGTTCCCAGGTTGGATCACCCCTCCACTTT; J: TRBJ1-6; D: NA; size: NA; V: TRBV20-1
CDR3: CASSEPGQYFTGELFF; DNA: TGCGCCAGCAGCGAGCCGGGACAGTATTTCACCGGGGAGCTGTTTTTT; J: TRBJ2-2; D: TRBD1; size: NA; V: TRBV5-1
CDR3: CASSQGTGTSDTQYF; DNA: TGCGCCAGCAGTCAGGGGACAGGGACCTCAGATACGCAGTATTTT; J: TRBJ2-3; D: TRBD1; size: NA; V: TRBV23-1
CDR3: CASSPRGQEGRETQYF; DNA: TGTGCCAGCTCACCACGGGGGCAGGAAGGTCGGGAGACCCAGTACTTC; J: TRBJ2-5; D: NA; size: NA; V: TRBV18
CDR3: CSVDRGVPTDTQYF; DNA: TGCAGCGTTGACAGGGGAGTCCCTACAGATACGCAGTATTTT; J: TRBJ2-3; D: NA; size: NA; V: TRBV29-1
CDR3: CASSWTGTGETQYF; DNA: TGTGCCAGCAGCTGGACCGGGACAGGAGAGACCCAGTACTTC; J: TRBJ2-5; D: TRBD1; size: NA; V: TRBV5-4
CDR3: CASSLNLQGGGIVRNTQYF; DNA: TGTGCCAGCAGCCTAAATCTCCAGGGCGGGGGAATAGTAAGGAATACGCAGTATTTT; J: TRBJ2-3; D: TRBD2; size: NA; V: TRBV7-9
CDR3: CATQGAWGYTF; DNA: TGTGCCACCCAGGGGGCTTGGGGCTACACCTTC; J: TRBJ1-2; D: TRBD1; size: NA; V: TRBV10-3
CDR3: CASSLDTAPYNEQFF; DNA: TGCGCCAGCAGCTTGGATACAGCCCCCTACAATGAGCAGTTCTTC; J: TRBJ2-1; D: NA; size: NA; V: TRBV5-1
CDR3: CASSQEGQGSREQFF; DNA: TGCGCCAGCAGCCAAGAAGGGCAGGGATCGCGGGAGCAGTTCTTC; J: TRBJ2-1; D: NA; size: NA; V: TRBV4-1
CDR3: CASSHSYYGYTF; DNA: TGTGCCAGCAGCCACTCCTACTATGGCTACACCTTC; J: TRBJ1-2; D: NA; size: NA; V: TRBV7-2
CDR3: CASSESSGGPRNIQYF; DNA: TGTGCCAGCAGCGAATCTAGCGGGGGCCCCCGGAACATTCAGTACTTC; J: TRBJ2-4; D: TRBD2; size: NA; V: TRBV7-3